The 6 T cell receptor beta chains reported below all come from one sample, sequenced in a study of cytomegalovirus exposure and HLA in healthy donors. The PCR had 60 Vbeta and 13 Jbeta primers. Sequencing was performed with immunoSEQ multiplex PCR; in TCRdb, only in-frame clones are kept and a portion is missing. This sample yields over 80,000 clones, of which approximately 71% are seen a single time; approximately 16% belongs to the top ten. Sequencing was performed on PBMCs. Receptors originate from a young woman in good health and CMV-seropositive.

The rearrangement uses TRBV7-8 and TRBJ2-1; TRBD1 aligns across 9 bases. The V segment lost 1 base and the J segment 7 bases; nucleotides outside the gene matches: 5. Germline lookup yields CDR1 SGHVS and CDR2 FQNEAQ. The CDR3 consists of 15 residues. CDR3 residues: CASSLEDRGTNEQFF. In DNA, the CDR3 is TGTGCCAGCAGCTTAGAGGACAGGGGTACTAATGAGCAGTTCTTC.

DNA for the CDR3: TGTGCCAGCAGCTCCCAGGACAGGGGAAGAGATACGCAGTATTTT. Protein product: CASSSQDRGRDTQYF. This chain links TRBV9 with TRBJ2-3, with TRBD1 matching 9 bases. V lost 4 bases to trimming and J lost 5 bases; unmatched junction nucleotides: 8. The CDR3 has 15 amino acids. Germline-derived CDR1 and CDR2 are SGDLS and YYNGEE.

In nucleotides, the CDR3 is TGTGCCAGCAGCTTGCGGGCAACGGGCGATGAGCAGTTCTTC. Amino acid sequence: CASSLRATGDEQFF. V usage is TRBV11-3 and J usage is TRBJ2-1, with D possibly being TRBD2 (5 bases). The V end lost 3 bases, the J end lost 8 bases, and 14 bases lay between the germline ends. Germline CDR1 SGHNT, CDR2 YENEEA. The CDR3 length is 14 residues.

In its sample, this clone was seen once. The genes are TRBV2 and TRBJ2-6; 7 nucleotides match TRBD1. CDR3 size: 14 residues. The junction had 8 bases not matched to a gene; V was cut back by 4 bases and J by 11 bases. The germline V gene encodes CDR1 SNHLY and CDR2 FYNNEI. The CDR3 nucleotides are TGTGCCAGCAGTGTTACCGGACAGGTAGACGTCCTGACTTTC. Protein product: CASSVTGQVDVLTF. Supplemented by reference TRBV2 and TRBJ2-6, the full variable domain reads EPEVTQTPSHQVTQMGQEVILRCVPISNHLYFYWYRQILGQKVEFLVSFYNNEISEKSEIFDDQFSVERPDGSNFTLKIRSTKLEDSAMYFCASSVTGQVDVLTFGAGSRLTVL.

CDR3 in amino acids: CASSLDSTSGRSDTQYF. The CDR3 coding sequence is TGTGCCAGCTCACTCGATTCGACTAGCGGGAGATCAGATACGCAGTATTTT. The chain combines TRBV18 with TRBJ2-3; 12 bases agree with TRBD2. The CDR3 consists of 17 residues. CDR1 is KGHSH, CDR2 LQKENI, per germline. V was pared by 4 bases and J by 4 bases, with 9 bases of the junction left unmatched. Based on the CDR3 plus reference TRBV18 and TRBJ2-3, the full variable domain is NAGVMQNPRHLVRRRGQEARLRCSPMKGHSHVYWYRQLPEEGLKFMVYLQKENIIDESGMPKERFSAEFPKEGPSILRIQQVVRGDSAAYFCASSLDSTSGRSDTQYFGPGTRLTVL.

The chain employs TRBV7-9 and TRBJ2-7, with 10 bases identical to TRBD2. The CDR3 covers 15 residues. V lost 3 bases and J lost 5; bases outside the gene matches: 7. Germline values: CDR1 SEHNR, CDR2 FQNEAQ (reference sequence). This chain's CDR3 is CASSFQTSGSDEQYF. The CDR3 DNA reads TGTGCCAGCAGCTTCCAGACTAGCGGGTCCGACGAGCAGTACTTC. The full variable domain, in which reference TRBV7-9 and TRBJ2-7 provide the parts outside the CDR3, is DTGVSQNPRHKITKRGQNVTFRCDPISEHNRLYWYRQTLGQGPEFLTYFQNEAQLEKSRLLSDRFSAERPKGSFSTLEIQRTEQGDSAMYLCASSFQTSGSDEQYFGPGTRLTVT.